What follows are 21 T cell receptor beta chains derived from one specimen sequenced in a study of read filtering for tumor transcriptome and immune sequencing. This library used around 400 ng RNA and molecular barcoded adaptors spanning alpha/delta and beta/gamma chains. TCRdb passed the reads through MiXCR, listing each CDR3 protein once. The profile shows tens of thousands of distinct CDR3 sequences, approximately 14% of them singletons. The sample was a population of CD138-negative cells sorted from bone marrow. Source of these receptors: a donor over 35 with multiple myeloma.

The chain has TRBV19 and TRBJ1-1; D possibly corresponds to TRBD1 (6 bases). The CDR3 is 15 residues long. The V gene lost 7 bases and the J gene lost 2 bases, with 17 bases spanning the gap. Germline lookup yields CDR1 LNHDA and CDR2 SQIVND (reference sequence). In DNA form, the CDR3 reads TGTGCCAGTACCCCTCCGGGACAACGTAACACTGAAGCTTTCTTT. Its translation: CASTPPGQRNTEAFF.

This clonotype was counted many times. The V and J genes are TRBV6-1 and TRBJ2-1; TRBD2 aligns across 11 bases. The CDR3 is 14 residues long. The germline V gene has CDR1 MNHNS and CDR2 SASEGT. With V trimmed by 9 bases and J by 4 bases, 5 bases remained unmatched. CDR3 coding DNA: TGTGCCAGTCGACTAGCGGGGCTATACAATGAGCAGTTCTTC. Translating it yields CASRLAGLYNEQFF.

This clonotype has ten or more counts. The chain recombines TRBV7-8 with TRBJ1-2; TRBD1 matches 8 bases. V lost 0 bases and J lost 7; bases outside the gene matches: 4. CDR1 is SGHVS and CDR2 is FQNEAQ in the germline V gene. This CDR3 comprises 14 residues. CDR3 nucleotide sequence: TGTGCCAGCAGCTTAGCCCAGGGGGCCGGTGGCTACACCTTC. This encodes CASSLAQGAGGYTF.

This rearrangement joins TRBV2 to TRBJ2-1; D is uncertain. Trimming left V 5 bases short and J 7 bases short, with 18 bases between. The CDR3 consists of 15 residues. Germline loops: CDR1 SNHLY, CDR2 FYNNEI. The CDR3 here is CASSYDPSLANEQFF. CDR3 DNA: TGTGCCAGCAGTTACGACCCCTCGCTGGCGAATGAGCAGTTCTTC.

CDR3 nucleotides: TGTGCCACCCGGACAGGGGAGACCCAGTACTTC. Translating gives CATRTGETQYF. The V call is TRBV10-3, the J call TRBJ2-5, with 8 positions matching TRBD1. V lost 10 bases, J lost 5 bases, and 3 bases stayed unmatched. Germline CDR1 reads ENHRY; CDR2 reads SYGVKD. The length of the CDR3 is 11 residues.

This clonotype has at least ten counts. The chain has TRBV12-3 or TRBV12-4 and TRBJ2-3; D possibly corresponds to TRBD2 (5 bases). This CDR3 spans 15 amino acids. V dropped 1 base and J dropped 6 bases, with 14 bases sitting between them. CDR3 bases: TGTGCCAGCAGTTTAGGGAACGGGATTAGGGATACGCAGTATTTT. It is translated as CASSLGNGIRDTQYF.

This clonotype was counted many times. The junction shows a germline mismatch at one end, possibly a read error. The rearrangement links TRBV4-2 to TRBJ2-7; possible D gene TRBD1, 6 bases. Germline-derived CDR1 and CDR2 are LGHNA and YNFKEQ. CDR3 length: 14 residues. The CDR3 DNA is TGCGCCAGCAGCCCAGGGGACGGATCCTACGAGCAGTACTTC. As protein: CASSPGDGSYEQYF.

This clonotype was seen many times. The V call is TRBV2, the J call TRBJ1-5; D not resolved. The CDR3 consists of 12 residues. V lost 4 bases and J lost 9, with 10 bases in between. The germline V gene has CDR1 SNHLY and CDR2 FYNNEI. DNA of the CDR3: TGTGCCAGCAGTGCCCAAGAGGGGCCCCAGCATTTT. It translates to CASSAQEGPQHF.

This clonotype was counted ten times or more. The chain joins TRBV19 to TRBJ2-1; 8 positions match TRBD1. V lost 5 bases, J lost 4 bases, and 4 bases stayed unmatched. Germline V CDR1 and CDR2: LNHDA, SQIVND (reference sequence). CDR3 length: 14 residues. CDR3: CASSEGQDYNEQFF. The CDR3 DNA reads TGTGCCAGTAGTGAGGGACAGGATTACAATGAGCAGTTCTTC.

The sample holds many counts of this clonotype. The V gene is TRBV30, the J gene TRBJ1-4, with D possibly TRBD1 on 5 matching bases. The CDR3 runs to 13 residues. Germline V gene data show CDR1 as GTSNPN and CDR2 as SVGIG (reference sequence). The V and J ends lost 5 bases and 6 bases respectively, with 13 bases between them. The CDR3, as DNA: TGTGCCTGGGGGGCAAACCTCCATGAAAAACTGTTTTTT. This gives the protein CAWGANLHEKLFF.

This clonotype was recorded at least ten times. This chain uses TRBV6-1 with TRBJ1-4; D not resolved. The CDR3 has 18 amino acids. Germline V CDR1 and CDR2: MNHNS, SASEGT. V lost 2 bases, J lost 3 bases, and 19 bases lay in between. The DNA for the CDR3 is TGTGCCAGCAGTGAAACATTTGTTTTAGCTGTGGCTAATGAAAAACTGTTTTTT. Translated, it gives CASSETFVLAVANEKLFF.

This clonotype came up many times. The chain uses TRBV7-9 and TRBJ2-3; 11 bases fit TRBD2. V lost 5 bases and J lost 4; bases outside the gene matches: 8. Germline V gene data show CDR1 as SEHNR and CDR2 as FQNEAQ (reference sequence). The CDR3 loop spans 16 amino acids. This chain's CDR3 is CASSINSGRASDTQYF. CDR3 DNA sequence: TGTGCCAGCAGCATAAATAGCGGGAGGGCCTCAGATACGCAGTATTTT.

The sample holds many counts of this clonotype. V and J are TRBV3-1 and TRBJ2-7, with 7 bases lining up with TRBD2. This CDR3 is built from 16 residues. The V and J ends lost 4 bases and 3 bases, in that order; junction bases with no gene match: 12. Looked up from germline, CDR1 is LGHDT and CDR2 is YNNKEL (reference sequence). CDR3 protein: CASSPNSPGGRYEQYF. CDR3 in DNA: TGTGCCAGCAGCCCGAACTCCCCGGGAGGCCGCTACGAGCAGTACTTC.

This clonotype was detected many times. The rearrangement uses TRBV7-8 and TRBJ2-3, with unresolved D. CDR3 length: 13 residues. Germline loops: CDR1 SGHVS, CDR2 FQNEAQ. Deletions cut 8 bases from V and 2 bases from J, with 11 bases between. CDR3 sequence (DNA): TGTGCCAGCGTAAAGACGGACACAGATACGCAGTATTTT. It specifies CASVKTDTDTQYF.

There are many counts of this clonotype. The rearrangement joins TRBV6-5 to TRBJ2-2, with 8 bases matching TRBD2. The CDR3 extends over 14 amino acids. Germline V lookup: CDR1 MNHEY, CDR2 SVGAGI. V was pared by 6 bases and J by 7 bases, with 7 bases of the junction left unmatched. CDR3 amino acids: CASRLSGVNGELFF. The DNA for the CDR3 is TGTGCCAGCAGACTTAGCGGGGTAAACGGGGAGCTGTTTTTT.

This clonotype appeared many times. The chain couples TRBV20-1 to TRBJ2-3; no clear D gene. This CDR3 has 10 amino acids. CDR1 and CDR2 (germline): DFQATT, SNEGSKA (reference sequence). V was cut by 5 bases and J by 10 bases, with 10 bases left in between. The CDR3 protein is CSAPLGSQYF. In nucleotides, the CDR3 is TGCAGTGCTCCCCTGGGGTCGCAGTATTTT.

This clonotype has a count of ten or more. The gene calls are TRBV29-1 and TRBJ2-1; D is unclear. The length of the CDR3 is 15 residues. The germline V gene has CDR1 SQVTM and CDR2 ANQGSEA. V lost 6 bases and J lost 10, with 25 bases in between. The CDR3 sequence: CSVSFRLGQMREQFF. Written as DNA, the CDR3 is TGCAGCGTCTCCTTTAGGCTAGGTCAAATGAGGGAGCAGTTCTTC.

This clonotype has at least ten counts. The chain combines TRBV19 with TRBJ2-3; D unresolved. Per the germline V gene, CDR1 is LNHDA and CDR2 is SQIVND (reference sequence). This CDR3 is built from 18 residues. V was shortened by 6 bases and J by 0 bases, with 22 bases between the two germline ends. CDR3 DNA sequence: TGTGCCAGTAGACTCCATTCCCCCTTCTTTCCTAGCACAGATACGCAGTATTTT. Amino acid sequence: CASRLHSPFFPSTDTQYF.

In this sample, this clonotype turned up many times. The J gene is TRBJ1-4, the V gene TRBV11-2, with D unclear. This CDR3 spans 12 amino acids. Deletions cut 5 bases from V and 7 bases from J, with 8 bases between. Germline CDR1 SGHAT, CDR2 FQNNGV. The CDR3 here is CASSLSPEKLFF. CDR3 nucleotide sequence: TGTGCCAGCAGCCTAAGCCCTGAAAAACTGTTTTTT.

This clonotype was picked up many times. The chain has TRBV12-3 or TRBV12-4 and TRBJ2-7, with 11 bases fitting TRBD2. The CDR3 covers 18 residues. V gave up 6 bases and J gave up 1 base; unmatched junction bases: 14. The CDR3 region is CASRPDRPTSGISYEQYF. The CDR3 DNA reads TGTGCCAGCAGACCCGATCGACCGACTAGCGGGATATCCTACGAGCAGTACTTC.

The chain carries TRBV10-3 and TRBJ1-3; D is uncertain. CDR3 length: 14 residues. Germline-derived CDR1 and CDR2 are ENHRY and SYGVKD. With 5 bases removed from V and 4 bases from J, the gap between germline ends came to 12 bases. The CDR3 sequence is CAISQALSGNTIYF. CDR3 coding DNA: TGTGCCATCAGTCAGGCCCTATCGGGAAACACCATATATTTT.